This TCR beta chain was sequenced in a study of blood T cell repertoires in COVID-19. The overall study: The samples span acute and convalescent COVID-19 from the United States, Italy and Spain. T cells, B-cell-depleted T cells, or PBMCs provided the cDNA or gDNA that served as material.

In the source study's methods: Amplifying reference gene primers gave estimates of nucleated cell counts. The table came from immunoSEQ multiplex PCR; TCRdb's copy has only in-frame clones and leaves some out. That table supplies the V and J calls and clone size; D and trimming were determined from the DNA. The sample carries tens of thousands of clones, roughly 90% recorded once. The ends were cut back, 5 bases at V and 5 bases at J, with 21 bases in the middle. The germline V gene encodes CDR1 SEHNR and CDR2 FQNEAQ (reference sequence). The CDR3 extends over 17 amino acids. Sample: peripheral blood. The receptor's source is a man aged 70-80 years with acute or convalescent COVID-19. This chain joins TRBV7-9 and TRBJ1-4, with D unresolved. The CDR3 is CASSPTPPNELNEKLFF. DNA for the CDR3: TGTGCCAGCAGCCCCACCCCCCCTAACGAATTAAATGAAAAACTGTTTTTT.